The rows below give T cell receptor beta chains drawn from one sample of a study of neurological immune-mediated disorders. TCRdb used MiXCR to reprocess the 5' RACE reads, holding one entry per CDR3 protein. Of about 70,000 distinct CDR3 sequences in the sample, under 5.5% were seen once. Input material: PBMCs. These receptors all stem from a woman aged 70-85 years with multiple sclerosis. Each CDR3 is given with its conserved first and last residue. D genes are given only for firm matches. Not all rows give a size; the values are once, few, many and, for expanded clones, a class.

>many|TRBV7-2|TRBJ2-3|TRBD2
TGTGCCAGCAGCTCAGGACTCGGGACTAGCGGGAGTATGACAGATACGCAGTATTTT
CASSSGLGTSGSMTDTQYF
>NA|TRBV5-6|TRBJ2-3|NA
TGTGCCAGCAGCTTACCCGGACTTGCCCTCTCAGATACGCAGTATTTT
CASSLPGLALSDTQYF
>many|TRBV5-1|TRBJ2-2|NA
TGCGCCAGCAGCTTGTTGCAGGGCAACACCGGGGAGCTGTTTTTT
CASSLLQGNTGELFF
>NA|TRBV29-1|TRBJ1-1|TRBD1
TGCAGCGCCGGAAAGGGGGCCACTGAAGCTTTCTTT
CSAGKGATEAFF
>medium-sized|TRBV7-2|TRBJ2-7|NA
TGTGCCAGCAGCTTATCCACTAGCTTACACCGGTACTTC
CASSLSTSLHRYF
>few|TRBV6-5|TRBJ2-1|TRBD1
TGTGCCAGCAGTTACTCGAACAGGGGACCCTACAATGAGCAGTTCTTC
CASSYSNRGPYNEQFF
>many|TRBV5-1|TRBJ1-2|NA
TGCGCCAGCAGCTTGGAAGGGGCTATTTCTTATGGCTACACCTTC
CASSLEGAISYGYTF
>many|TRBV6-5|TRBJ1-2|TRBD1
TGTGCCAGCAGTCGGGACAGAGAGAACTATGGCTACACCTTC
CASSRDRENYGYTF
>many|TRBV20-1|TRBJ2-7|NA
TGCAGTGCTAGAGATCGGGTCGAGCAGTACTTC
CSARDRVEQYF
>many|TRBV7-9|TRBJ2-5|TRBD1
TGTGCCAGCAGCACCGGGACAGGCTGGGAGACCCAGTACTTC
CASSTGTGWETQYF
>many|TRBV10-3|TRBJ1-1|NA
TGTGCCATCAGGGGATTCCAGGGCCCTAACACTGAAGCTTTCTTT
CAIRGFQGPNTEAFF
>many|TRBV27|TRBJ2-1|NA
TGTGCCAGCAGGAGGGGCCACACCTACAATGAGCAGTTCTTC
CASRRGHTYNEQFF
>many|TRBV10-3|TRBJ1-1|NA
TGTGCCATCCAAATTTCAGGGAGGAGGACTGAAGCTTTCTTT
CAIQISGRRTEAFF
>many|TRBV7-7|TRBJ2-1|TRBD2
TGTGCCAGCAGCCCCCGACTAGCGGGAGGCAATGAGCAGTTCTTC
CASSPRLAGGNEQFF
>many|TRBV29-1|TRBJ2-7|TRBD1
TGCAGCGTGAACATCGGGACAGTCTCTCACGAGCAGTACTTC
CSVNIGTVSHEQYF
>many|TRBV7-2|TRBJ2-3|NA
TGTGCCAGCAGCTTATGGAGTTCTAGCACAGATACGCAGTATTTT
CASSLWSSSTDTQYF
>few|TRBV20-1|TRBJ2-1|NA
TGCAGTGCGTTCCCTGGGCGACCGGTCAATGAGCAGTTCTTC
CSAFPGRPVNEQFF
>many|TRBV12-3/TRBV12-4|TRBJ1-3|NA
TGTGCCAGCAGTTTACACAGCTCTGGAAACACCATATATTTT
CASSLHSSGNTIYF
>many|TRBV6-2/TRBV6-3|TRBJ2-4|NA
TGTGCCAGCAGGAATTACGACTCCAAAAACATTCAGTACTTC
CASRNYDSKNIQYF
>few|TRBV7-2|TRBJ2-1|TRBD2
TGTGCCAGCAGCTTTGGCCTAGCGGGTTACAATGAGCAGTTCTTC
CASSFGLAGYNEQFF
>many|TRBV7-9|TRBJ2-7|NA
TGTGCCAGCAGCCAACAGGGCTACGAGCAGTACTTC
CASSQQGYEQYF
>many|TRBV7-2|TRBJ2-3|NA
TGTGCCAGCAGCTTTCGGGACCTATCTTTGGGGCATACGCAGTATTTT
CASSFRDLSLGHTQYF
>many|TRBV4-3|TRBJ2-7|NA
TGCGCCAGCAGCCCTCGTCTTGCGGTTACCAACTACGAGCAGTACTTC
CASSPRLAVTNYEQYF
>many|TRBV4-1|TRBJ2-3|NA
TGCGCCAGCAGCTCGCCCGGGGGTAGCACAGATACGCAGTATTTT
CASSSPGGSTDTQYF
>many|TRBV5-6|TRBJ2-2|NA
TGTGCCAGCAGCTTGGTTACTTTCTACACCGGGGAGCTGTTTTTT
CASSLVTFYTGELFF
>many|TRBV27|TRBJ2-7|TRBD1
TGTGCCAGCAGTTGGACAGGGGGCGAGCAGTACTTC
CASSWTGGEQYF
>few|TRBV5-1|TRBJ2-7|TRBD1
TGCGCCAGCAATCAGGGACAGGGGACCTACGAGCAGTACTTC
CASNQGQGTYEQYF
>NA|TRBV5-1|TRBJ1-2|NA
TGCGCCAGCAGCTTGGATCAGCCATACTATGGCTACACCTTC
CASSLDQPYYGYTF
>NA|TRBV5-1|TRBJ2-7|TRBD1
TGCGCCAGCAGCTTGTCAGGGACAGGCTACGAGCAGTACTTC
CASSLSGTGYEQYF
>many|TRBV4-3|TRBJ2-7|TRBD2
TGCGCCAGCAGCCAAGCTCCCCCGGTTTCTAGCGGTTACTACGAGCAGTACTTC
CASSQAPPVSSGYYEQYF
>many|TRBV7-2|TRBJ2-1|TRBD2
TGTGCCAGCAGCTCGGGGGGGTCTCTCAATGAGCAGTTCTTC
CASSSGGSLNEQFF
>many|TRBV5-1|TRBJ2-7|NA
TGCGCCAGCAGCGTCCATACTGGCTACGAGCAGTACTTC
CASSVHTGYEQYF